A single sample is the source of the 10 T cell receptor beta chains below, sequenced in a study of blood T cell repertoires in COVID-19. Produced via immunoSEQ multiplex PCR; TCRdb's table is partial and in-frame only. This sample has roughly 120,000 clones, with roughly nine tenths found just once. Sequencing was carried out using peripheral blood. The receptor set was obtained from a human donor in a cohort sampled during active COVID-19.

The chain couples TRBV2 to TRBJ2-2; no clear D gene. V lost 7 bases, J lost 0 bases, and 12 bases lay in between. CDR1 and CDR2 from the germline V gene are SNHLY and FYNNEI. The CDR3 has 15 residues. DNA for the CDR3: TGTGCCAGCATGAAGGAGAGGACGAACACCGGGGAGCTGTTTTTT. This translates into CASMKERTNTGELFF.

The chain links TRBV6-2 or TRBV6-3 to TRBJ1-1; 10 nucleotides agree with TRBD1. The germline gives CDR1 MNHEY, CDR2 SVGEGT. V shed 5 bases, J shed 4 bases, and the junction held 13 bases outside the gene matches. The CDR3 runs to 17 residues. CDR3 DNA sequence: TGTGCCAGCAGTCCAGCCGGGGGGACAGGGGAGCGCACTGAAGCTTTCTTT. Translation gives CASSPAGGTGERTEAFF.

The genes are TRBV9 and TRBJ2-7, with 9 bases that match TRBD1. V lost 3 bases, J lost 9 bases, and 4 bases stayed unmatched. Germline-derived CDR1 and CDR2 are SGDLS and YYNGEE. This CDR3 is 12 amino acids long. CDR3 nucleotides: TGTGCCAGCAGCGAAAACAGGGGGCGGCAGTACTTC. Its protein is CASSENRGRQYF.

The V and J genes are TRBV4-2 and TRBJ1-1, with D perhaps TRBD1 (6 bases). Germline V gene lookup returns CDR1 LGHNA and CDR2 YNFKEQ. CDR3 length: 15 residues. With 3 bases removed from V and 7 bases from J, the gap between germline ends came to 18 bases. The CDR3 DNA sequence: TGTGCCAGCAGCCACACAACCCGGGGGGCTGTTGAAGCTTTCTTT. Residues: CASSHTTRGAVEAFF.

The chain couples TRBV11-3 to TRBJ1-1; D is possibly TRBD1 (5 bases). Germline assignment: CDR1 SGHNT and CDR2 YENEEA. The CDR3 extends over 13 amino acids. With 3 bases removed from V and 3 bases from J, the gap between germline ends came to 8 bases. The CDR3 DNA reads TGTGCCAGCAGCTTCGGGGGGGACACTGAAGCTTTCTTT. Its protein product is CASSFGGDTEAFF.

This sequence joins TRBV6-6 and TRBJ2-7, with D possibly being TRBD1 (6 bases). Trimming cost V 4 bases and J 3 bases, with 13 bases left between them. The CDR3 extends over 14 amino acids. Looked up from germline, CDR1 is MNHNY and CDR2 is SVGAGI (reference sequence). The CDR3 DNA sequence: TGTGCCAGCAGTTCACAGGGTACTATCTACGAGCAGTACTTC. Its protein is CASSSQGTIYEQYF.

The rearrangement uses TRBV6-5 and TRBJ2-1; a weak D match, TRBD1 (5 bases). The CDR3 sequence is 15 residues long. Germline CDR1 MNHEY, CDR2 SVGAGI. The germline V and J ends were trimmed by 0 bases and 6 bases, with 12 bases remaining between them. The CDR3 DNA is TGTGCCAGCAGTTACTCGAATCAGGGAAGCAATGAGCAGTTCTTC. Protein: CASSYSNQGSNEQFF.

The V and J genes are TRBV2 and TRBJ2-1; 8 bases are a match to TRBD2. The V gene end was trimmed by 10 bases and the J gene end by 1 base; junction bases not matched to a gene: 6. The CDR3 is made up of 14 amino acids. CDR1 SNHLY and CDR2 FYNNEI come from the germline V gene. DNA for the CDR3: TGTGCCATCGGTAGCGGGACATCCTACAATGAGCAGTTCTTC. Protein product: CAIGSGTSYNEQFF. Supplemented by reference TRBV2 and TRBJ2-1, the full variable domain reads EPEVTQTPSHQVTQMGQEVILRCVPISNHLYFYWYRQILGQKVEFLVSFYNNEISEKSEIFDDQFSVERPDGSNFTLKIRSTKLEDSAMYFCAIGSGTSYNEQFFGPGTRLTVL.

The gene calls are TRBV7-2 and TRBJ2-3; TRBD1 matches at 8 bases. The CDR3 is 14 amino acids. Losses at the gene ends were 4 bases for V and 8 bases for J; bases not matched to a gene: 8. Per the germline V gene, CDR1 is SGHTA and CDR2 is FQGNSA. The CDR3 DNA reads TGTGCCAGCAGCTCCGGACAGGGACGGTTTACGCAGTATTTT. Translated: CASSSGQGRFTQYF.

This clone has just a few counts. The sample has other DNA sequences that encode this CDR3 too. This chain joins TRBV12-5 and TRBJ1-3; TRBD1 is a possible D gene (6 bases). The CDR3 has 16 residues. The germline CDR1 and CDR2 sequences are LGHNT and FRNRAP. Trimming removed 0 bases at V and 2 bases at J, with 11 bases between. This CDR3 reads CASGLVGGRTGNTIYF. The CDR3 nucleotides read TGTGCTAGTGGTTTGGTCGGGGGGCGTACTGGAAACACCATATATTTT.